This T cell receptor (beta chain) originates from a study of blood T cell repertoires in COVID-19. In this sample, this clone turned up a few times. Only in-frame clones appear in the TCRdb table, and some are missing; sequencing was by immunoSEQ multiplex PCR. The repertoire consists of about 140,000 clones, with 82% occurring once and the leading ten covering approximately 4.1%. Germline-derived CDR1 and CDR2 are SGHTA and FQGNSA. CDR3 size: 13 residues. V was shortened by 2 bases and J by 7 bases, with 6 bases between the two germline ends. The clonotype comes from a woman older than 75 with acute or convalescent COVID-19. The sample taken for sequencing was peripheral blood. V usage is TRBV7-2 and J usage is TRBJ1-6; the D is unclear. CDR3 sequence: CASSLTANSPLHF. The CDR3 coding sequence is TGTGCCAGCAGCTTAACAGCAAATTCACCCCTCCACTTT. Full variable domain (missing parts from reference TRBV7-2 and TRBJ1-6): GAGVSQSPSNKVTEKGKDVELRCDPISGHTALYWYRQSLGQGLEFLIYFQGNSAPDKSGLPSDRFSAERTGGSVSTLTIQRTQQEDSAVYLCASSLTANSPLHFGNGTRLTVT.